Shown below are 26 T cell receptor beta chains from a single sample sequenced in a study of OX40 agonist ivuxolimab in advanced cancers. The protocol was immunoSEQ multiplex PCR, while the TCRdb copy is restricted to in-frame clones and leaves out a portion. Of 77,000 or so clones listed, around nine tenths are singletons. Source: CD4+ or CD8+ T cells sorted from blood, taken in a trial of the OX40 agonist ivuxolimab. The receptors come from an adult with an advanced solid tumor such as melanoma, head and neck, liver or kidney cancer.

The V and J genes are TRBV25-1 and TRBJ2-4, with D possibly matching TRBD1 (6 bases). This CDR3 has 14 amino acids. CDR1 and CDR2 (germline): MGHDK, SYGVNS. With 3 bases removed from V and 6 bases from J, the gap between germline ends came to 12 bases. CDR3 sequence (DNA): TGTGCCAGCAGTGACCCCAGGGGCCCAAACATTCAGTACTTC. Protein: CASSDPRGPNIQYF.

This clone occurred once. The rearrangement links TRBV6-6 to TRBJ2-5; D gene uncertain. V lost 7 bases and J 3 bases, leaving 15 bases between the germline ends. Germline V lookup: CDR1 MNHNY, CDR2 SVGAGI (reference sequence). This CDR3 is 14 amino acids long. CDR3 sequence: CASTERSNKETQYF. The DNA of the CDR3 is TGTGCCAGCACCGAAAGGAGCAACAAAGAGACCCAGTACTTC.

This chain links TRBV19 with TRBJ2-1; no reliable D call. V dropped 6 bases and J dropped 0 bases, with 15 bases sitting between them. Germline V gives CDR1 LNHDA, CDR2 SQIVND (reference sequence). CDR3 length equals 16 residues. DNA of the CDR3: TGTGCCAGTAGCACATCCCGGAGCCTCTCCTACAATGAGCAGTTCTTC. It translates to CASSTSRSLSYNEQFF. Full variable domain (missing parts from reference TRBV19 and TRBJ2-1): DGGITQSPKYLFRKEGQNVTLSCEQNLNHDAMYWYRQDPGQGLRLIYYSQIVNDFQKGDIAEGYSVSREKKESFPLTVTSAQKNPTAFYLCASSTSRSLSYNEQFFGPGTRLTVL.

The chain combines TRBV10-3 with TRBJ1-2; no firm D call. Per the germline V gene, CDR1 is ENHRY and CDR2 is SYGVKD. V shed 7 bases and J shed 0 bases, with 9 bases lying between them. The CDR3 contains 13 residues. The CDR3 region is CAITDISNYGYTF. CDR3 DNA: TGTGCCATCACTGACATATCTAACTATGGCTACACCTTC.

V and J are TRBV5-1 and TRBJ2-7, with 10 positions matching TRBD1. The CDR3 runs 13 residues. Germline lookup yields CDR1 SGHRS and CDR2 YFSETQ. The V segment lost 8 bases and the J segment 7 bases; nucleotides outside the gene matches: 9. This chain's CDR3 is CASNKDRGTEQYF. CDR3 nucleotides: TGCGCCAGTAACAAGGACAGGGGGACGGAGCAGTACTTC. Together with reference TRBV5-1 and TRBJ2-7, the CDR3 gives the full variable domain: KAGVTQTPRYLIKTRGQQVTLSCSPISGHRSVSWYQQTPGQGLQFLFEYFSETQRNKGNFPGRFSGRQFSNSRSEMNVSTLELGDSALYLCASNKDRGTEQYFGPGTRLTVT.

The chain links TRBV7-8 to TRBJ2-3, with TRBD2 identical over 13 bases. The CDR3 runs to 17 residues. CDR1 is SGHVS and CDR2 is FQNEAQ in the germline V gene. V dropped 5 bases and J dropped 5; count of bases not matched to a gene: 10. As DNA, the CDR3 is TGTGCCAGCAGCGAATATACTAGCGGGAGGGCCAAAGATACGCAGTATTTT. It encodes CASSEYTSGRAKDTQYF.

CDR3 protein: CASRDGTSGGSSYNEQFF. As DNA, the CDR3 is TGTGCCAGCAGGGATGGGACTAGCGGGGGAAGCTCCTACAATGAGCAGTTCTTC. The genes are TRBV2 and TRBJ2-1, with 14 bases matching TRBD2. The ends lost 6 bases at V and 0 bases at J; junction bases unmatched: 7. Germline CDR1 reads SNHLY; CDR2 reads FYNNEI. This CDR3 spans 18 amino acids.

The chain carries TRBV11-2 and TRBJ2-2, with D hard to call. The CDR3 totals 16 residues. Trimming removed 1 base from V and 0 bases from J, with 9 bases in between. Germline assignment: CDR1 SGHAT and CDR2 FQNNGV. CDR3 region: CASSLGVASNTGELFF. The CDR3 DNA is TGTGCCAGCAGCTTAGGTGTCGCATCGAACACCGGGGAGCTGTTTTTT.

V gene TRBV4-1 combines with J gene TRBJ2-7, with a possible D match to TRBD1 (6 bases). Per germline, CDR1 MGHRA and CDR2 YSYEKL. The CDR3 totals 15 residues. V was clipped by 3 bases and J by 5 bases, with 17 bases between them. The CDR3 DNA reads TGCGCCAGCAGCCAGCGCACACAGGGAAACGACGAGCAGTACTTC. Residues: CASSQRTQGNDEQYF.

The table lists this clone with a count of one. The V and J genes are TRBV1 and TRBJ2-1; no check of the table's D call, TRBD2, against the DNA was made. TRBV1 is a pseudogene. CDR3 length equals 20 residues. This chain's CDR3 is CTSSHRTSGGPYPSYNEQFF. In DNA, the CDR3 is TGCACCAGCAGCCACCGGACTAGCGGGGGACCCTATCCCTCCTACAATGAGCAGTTCTTC.

This clone showed up just once. This chain joins TRBV9 and TRBJ1-3, with D maybe TRBD1 (5 bases). V was clipped by 0 bases and J by 3 bases, with 16 bases between them. The CDR3 covers 17 residues. From germline, CDR1 is SGDLS and CDR2 YYNGEE. CDR3 nucleotides: TGTGCCAGCAGCGTAGTGGCAGGGAGTGTAGGTGGAAACACCATATATTTT. The encoded protein is CASSVVAGSVGGNTIYF.

The chain employs TRBV18 and TRBJ2-1; 10 bases match TRBD2. CDR1 is KGHSH and CDR2 is LQKENI in the germline V gene. The CDR3 is made up of 16 amino acids. The junction had 4 bases not matched to a gene; V was cut back by 1 base and J by 4 bases. This CDR3 reads CASSPRLAGWYNEQFF. CDR3 sequence (DNA): TGTGCCAGCTCACCACGACTAGCGGGTTGGTACAATGAGCAGTTCTTC.

CDR3 loop: CAITLGLDGRRTQYF. As DNA, the CDR3 is TGTGCCATCACCCTCGGGCTCGACGGGCGTCGAACCCAGTACTTC. The chain joins TRBV6-4 to TRBJ2-5; D uncertain. Between the trimmed V and J ends, which lost 10 bases and 8 bases, there was a span of 26 bases. Per the germline V gene, CDR1 is MRHNA and CDR2 is SNTAGT. The CDR3 consists of 15 residues.

V and J are TRBV19 and TRBJ1-5; no firm D call. With 8 bases removed from V and 2 bases from J, the gap between germline ends came to 16 bases. This CDR3 has 15 amino acids. CDR1 and CDR2 (germline): LNHDA, SQIVND (reference sequence). In nucleotides, the CDR3 is TGTGCCAGTTCCTACCGCGGGCATGGCAATCAGCCCCAGCATTTT. It codes for CASSYRGHGNQPQHF. The variable domain in full, completed from reference TRBV19 and TRBJ1-5, reads DGGITQSPKYLFRKEGQNVTLSCEQNLNHDAMYWYRQDPGQGLRLIYYSQIVNDFQKGDIAEGYSVSREKKESFPLTVTSAQKNPTAFYLCASSYRGHGNQPQHFGDGTRLSIL.

V is TRBV5-1 and J is TRBJ1-4, with D maybe TRBD1 (5 bases). Trimming cost V 4 bases and J 7 bases, with 14 bases left between them. Germline V lookup: CDR1 SGHRS, CDR2 YFSETQ. This CDR3 contains 14 residues. CDR3 protein: CASSPGTPIEKLFF. The CDR3, as DNA: TGCGCCAGCAGCCCCGGGACTCCCATTGAAAAACTGTTTTTT.

This clone was observed a few times. This chain uses TRBV28 with TRBJ1-2, with 7 bases lining up with TRBD1. The CDR3 covers 14 residues. Germline V CDR1 and CDR2: MDHEN, SYDVKM. Trimming cost V 6 bases and J 3 bases; bases outside gene matches: 7. The CDR3 region has the DNA TGTGCCAGCAGCTATGACGACAGGGACTATGGCTACACCTTC. Translated: CASSYDDRDYGYTF.

The J gene is TRBJ1-3, the V gene TRBV29-1; tentatively, D is TRBD1 (5 bases). The CDR3 length is 14 residues. The V gene's germline CDR1 is SQVTM and CDR2 ANQGSEA. CDR3 amino acids: CSDTGGAGGNTIYF. The CDR3 region has the DNA TGCAGTGATACAGGAGGGGCTGGTGGAAACACCATATATTTT.

The CDR3 region is CASSLAGQPQHF. In DNA form, the CDR3 reads TGTGCCAGCAGCTTAGCCGGTCAGCCCCAGCATTTT. V and J are TRBV7-2 and TRBJ1-5; D is undetermined. The germline V and J ends were trimmed by 0 bases and 6 bases, with 3 bases remaining between them. This CDR3 is 12 amino acids long. Looked up from germline, CDR1 is SGHTA and CDR2 is FQGNSA.

The chain employs TRBV23-1 and TRBJ1-4; weak D call: TRBD1 (5 bases). TRBV23-1 belongs to the ORF category, with a function that is uncertain. V was clipped by 3 bases and J by 8 bases, with 22 bases between them. The CDR3 covers 17 residues. Here the CDR3 reads CASSHPTRDFKGEKLFF. The CDR3 nucleotides are TGCGCCAGCAGTCACCCAACCAGGGACTTCAAGGGGGAAAAACTGTTTTTT.

The chain couples TRBV5-1 to TRBJ2-2; tentative D call: TRBD1 (5 bases). The CDR3 runs to 15 residues. The germline CDR1 and CDR2 sequences are SGHRS and YFSETQ. The V gene lost 0 bases and the J gene lost 1 base, with 7 bases spanning the gap. As DNA, the CDR3 is TGCGCCAGCAGCTTGGACACAGGGAACACCGGGGAGCTGTTTTTT. It codes for CASSLDTGNTGELFF.

The chain is built from TRBV21-1 and TRBJ2-3; the DNA was not used to check the table's D call, TRBD2. TRBV21-1 is an annotated pseudogene. This CDR3 region has 18 residues. The CDR3 DNA sequence: TGTGCCAGCAGCCCCCGGCGGGGTAGCGGGAGTACGGCAGATACGCAGTATTTT. It translates to CASSPRRGSGSTADTQYF.

The rearrangement joins TRBV5-6 to TRBJ1-1; weak D call: TRBD1 (5 bases). Trimming pared 0 bases from V and 1 base from J, leaving 10 bases between. CDR1 is SGHDT, CDR2 YYEEEE, per germline. This CDR3 region has 15 residues. The chain's CDR3 is CASSLAGTPNTEAFF. CDR3 coding DNA: TGTGCCAGCAGCTTGGCCGGGACTCCGAACACTGAAGCTTTCTTT.

Note on this clone: The sample has other DNA sequences that encode this CDR3 too. The genes are TRBV7-9 and TRBJ2-2; TRBD1 matches 7 bases. Germline V lookup: CDR1 SEHNR, CDR2 FQNEAQ (reference sequence). Trimming removed 6 bases from V and 2 bases from J; junction bases left unmatched: 6. This CDR3 has 15 residues. In DNA, the CDR3 is TGTGCCAGCAGGCCCGGGACAGCTAACACCGGGGAGCTGTTTTTT. Translating it yields CASRPGTANTGELFF.

V usage is TRBV27 and J usage is TRBJ2-1; D perhaps matches TRBD2 (6 bases). CDR3 length equals 15 residues. Germline V gene lookup returns CDR1 MNHEY and CDR2 SMNVEV (reference sequence). V lost 6 bases and J lost 0, with 12 bases in between. CDR3 sequence reads: CASREGFLSYNEQFF. The CDR3 DNA follows: TGTGCCAGCAGGGAGGGGTTCCTCTCCTACAATGAGCAGTTCTTC.

The chain is built from TRBV19 and TRBJ1-5; D call uncertain. This CDR3 spans 17 amino acids. Germline V gene data show CDR1 as LNHDA and CDR2 as SQIVND (reference sequence). Trimming pared 5 bases from V and 0 bases from J, leaving 17 bases between. The CDR3 coding sequence is TGTGCCAGTAGTGGGAGCGGGCAGGCCAATAGCAATCAGCCCCAGCATTTT. It yields the protein CASSGSGQANSNQPQHF.

The chain uses TRBV14 and TRBJ1-1; D gene unclear. V gave up 4 bases and J gave up 0 bases, with 18 bases separating them. Germline V gene lookup returns CDR1 SGHDN and CDR2 FVKESK. CDR3 length: 17 residues. The CDR3 nucleotides read TGTGCCAGCAGCCCTTTCCACGGCGGCACCCTGAACACTGAAGCTTTCTTT. Translating gives CASSPFHGGTLNTEAFF.